Listed below are T cell receptor beta chains from one sample, sequenced in a study of T cells in Graves' hyperthyroidism and ophthalmopathy. TCRdb used MiXCR to reprocess the multiplex PCR reads, holding one entry per CDR3 protein. The sample comprises 200,000 to 250,000 distinct CDR3 sequences, roughly a sixth of which are singletons, and 53% rests with the top ten. The sequencing sample was made of blood. The origin of the receptors is a woman in her forties or fifties with Graves' hyperthyroidism. Each CDR3 is given without its conserved first and last residue.

J: TRBJ2-1; V: TRBV5-8; CDR3: ASSLRPQTYNEQF
J: TRBJ1-2; V: TRBV20-1; CDR3: SAREITNYGYT
J: TRBJ1-4; V: TRBV7-6; CDR3: ASSAGQGVYEKLF
J: TRBJ2-2; V: TRBV14; CDR3: ASSQHGDRIYGAGELF
J: TRBJ2-3; V: TRBV12-3/TRBV12-4; CDR3: ASSLSQARGLPGVKDTQY
J: TRBJ2-7; V: TRBV27; CDR3: ASSLIGQGYHEQY
J: TRBJ2-7; V: TRBV6-9; CDR3: ASSPTDHEQY
J: TRBJ1-1; V: TRBV27; CDR3: ASSLSSRYTEAF
J: TRBJ1-3; V: TRBV12-3/TRBV12-4; CDR3: ATNTPARSGGNTIY
J: TRBJ2-6; V: TRBV6-1; CDR3: ASSAQMGGGHSGANVLT
J: TRBJ2-1; V: TRBV29-1; CDR3: SVEDLTVLSSYNEQF
J: TRBJ2-1; V: TRBV28; CDR3: ASGTVEPEQF
J: TRBJ2-1; V: TRBV3-1; CDR3: ASSLNQDNEQF
J: TRBJ2-7; V: TRBV20-1; CDR3: SAPRQGAYEQY
J: TRBJ1-1; V: TRBV7-9; CDR3: ASSPTGGWTEAF
J: TRBJ2-6; V: TRBV6-1; CDR3: ASSGIKAGANVLT
J: TRBJ1-6; V: TRBV5-5; CDR3: ASSLDGGASPLH
J: TRBJ1-5; V: TRBV12-3/TRBV12-4; CDR3: ASRGTGGANQPQH
J: TRBJ2-7; V: TRBV6-1; CDR3: ASSPTSGSLEQY
J: TRBJ2-1; V: TRBV12-3/TRBV12-4; CDR3: ASNGGPSSYNEQF
J: TRBJ1-4; V: TRBV27; CDR3: ARTGGTGGYEKLF
J: TRBJ2-1; V: TRBV30; CDR3: AWSTLAATSYNEQF
J: TRBJ1-1; V: TRBV2; CDR3: ASSEIGNTEAF
J: TRBJ2-1; V: TRBV7-2; CDR3: ASSFRGTSSYNEQF
J: TRBJ2-1; V: TRBV15; CDR3: ATTRDTNYNEQF
J: TRBJ2-4; V: TRBV12-3/TRBV12-4; CDR3: ASSLVQGGVAKNIQY
J: TRBJ1-2; V: TRBV2; CDR3: ASSEPQTVVRNGYT
J: TRBJ2-5; V: TRBV6-1; CDR3: ASKDQRETQY
J: TRBJ2-7; V: TRBV28; CDR3: ASSLPQTSGRNEQY
J: TRBJ2-2; V: TRBV6-1; CDR3: ASSEAAGGNTGELF
J: TRBJ2-7; V: TRBV19; CDR3: ASSIQTSGSYEQY
J: TRBJ2-4; V: TRBV7-9; CDR3: ASSLFEGFIAKNIQY
J: TRBJ2-5; V: TRBV18; CDR3: ASSSRVETQY
J: TRBJ2-7; V: TRBV6-1; CDR3: ASVRAGSELEQY
J: TRBJ1-1; V: TRBV6-1; CDR3: ASSERDSRTEAF
J: TRBJ2-3; V: TRBV30; CDR3: AWGEQGGADTQY
J: TRBJ2-4; V: TRBV29-1; CDR3: SVKDRAKNIQY
J: TRBJ2-1; V: TRBV24-1; CDR3: ATSDRTSGREREQF
J: TRBJ2-2; V: TRBV11-2; CDR3: ASSLAGGVPGELF
J: TRBJ2-1; V: TRBV6-1; CDR3: ASSSGGRVNEQF
J: TRBJ1-5; V: TRBV10-2; CDR3: ASSEMGVRNQPQH
J: TRBJ2-5; V: TRBV24-1; CDR3: ATSDRGQGKTETQY
J: TRBJ2-7; V: TRBV20-1; CDR3: SAPYSSGFYEQY
J: TRBJ1-5; V: TRBV4-1; CDR3: ASSQDYSGEFYSNQPQH
J: TRBJ2-5; V: TRBV7-7; CDR3: ASSSNQGETQY
J: TRBJ1-2; V: TRBV7-2; CDR3: ASSLAQVWGYT
J: TRBJ2-1; V: TRBV12-3/TRBV12-4; CDR3: ASSGGLDSFFYNEQF
J: TRBJ1-2; V: TRBV2; CDR3: ASQPGQSNYGYT
J: TRBJ2-7; V: TRBV29-1; CDR3: SVAGHQDPYEQY
J: TRBJ2-2; V: TRBV11-1; CDR3: ASSLLATTGELF
J: TRBJ1-5; V: TRBV30; CDR3: AWSVGGTATNQPQH
J: TRBJ2-3; V: TRBV28; CDR3: ASSLAGATTDTQY
J: TRBJ1-1; V: TRBV5-6; CDR3: ASTRMNTEAF